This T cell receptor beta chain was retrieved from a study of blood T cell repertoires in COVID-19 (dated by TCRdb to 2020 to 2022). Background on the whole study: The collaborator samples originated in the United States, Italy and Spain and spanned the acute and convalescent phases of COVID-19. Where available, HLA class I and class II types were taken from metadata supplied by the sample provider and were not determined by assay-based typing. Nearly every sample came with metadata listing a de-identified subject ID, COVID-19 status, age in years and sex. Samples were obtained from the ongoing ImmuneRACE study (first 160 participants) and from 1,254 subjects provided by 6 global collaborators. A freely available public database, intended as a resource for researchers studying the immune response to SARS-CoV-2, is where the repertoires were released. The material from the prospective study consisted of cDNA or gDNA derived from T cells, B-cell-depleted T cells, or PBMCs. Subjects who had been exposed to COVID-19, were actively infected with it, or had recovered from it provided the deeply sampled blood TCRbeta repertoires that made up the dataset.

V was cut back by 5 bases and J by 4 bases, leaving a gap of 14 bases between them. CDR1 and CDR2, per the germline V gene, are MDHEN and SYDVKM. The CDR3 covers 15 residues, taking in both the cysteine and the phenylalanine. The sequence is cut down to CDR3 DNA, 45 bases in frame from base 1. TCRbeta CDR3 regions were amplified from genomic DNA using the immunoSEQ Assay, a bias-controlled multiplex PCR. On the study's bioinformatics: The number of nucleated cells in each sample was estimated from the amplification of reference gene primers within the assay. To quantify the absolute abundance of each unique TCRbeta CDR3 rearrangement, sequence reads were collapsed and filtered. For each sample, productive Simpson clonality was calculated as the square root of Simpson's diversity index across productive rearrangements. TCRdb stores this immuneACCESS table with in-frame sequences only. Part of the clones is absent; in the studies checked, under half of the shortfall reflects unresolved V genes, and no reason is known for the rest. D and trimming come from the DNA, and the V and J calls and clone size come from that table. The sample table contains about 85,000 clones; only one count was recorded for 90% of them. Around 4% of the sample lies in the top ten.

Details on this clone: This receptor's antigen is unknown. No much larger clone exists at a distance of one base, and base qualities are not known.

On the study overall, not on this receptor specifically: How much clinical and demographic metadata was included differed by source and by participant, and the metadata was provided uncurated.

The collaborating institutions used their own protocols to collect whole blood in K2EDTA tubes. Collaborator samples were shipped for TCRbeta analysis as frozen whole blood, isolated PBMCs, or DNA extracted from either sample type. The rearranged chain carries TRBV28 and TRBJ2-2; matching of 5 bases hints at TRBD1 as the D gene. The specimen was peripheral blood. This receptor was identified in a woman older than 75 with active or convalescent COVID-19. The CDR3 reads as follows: CASSAPTGRTGELFF. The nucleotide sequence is TGTGCCAGCAGTGCACCTACAGGACGCACCGGGGAGCTGTTTTTT.